These 3 T cell receptor beta chains share one sample of origin, sequenced in a study of tumor-infiltrating lymphocytes in primary liver carcinoma. Starting material for RNA and DNA co-extraction consisted of roughly 18-34 mg of unsorted bulk tissue. Total RNA (roughly 530 ng) served as template for TCR beta cDNA synthesis primed by a constant-region primer. TCR beta libraries came from three nested multiplex PCR rounds using slightly modified ARM-PCR. For 10 cycles apiece, the opening two PCR rounds ran with TRBV1-TRBV30 forward primers and a C-beta reverse primer. TCRdb reprocessed the multiplex PCR reads via MiXCR and lists one record per CDR3 protein. The repertoire has more than 90,000 distinct CDR3 sequences, under 70% of them found once; the top ten carry approximately 12%. Sequencing was carried out using liver tumor tissue from sampling region 2. Subset of the sample: tumor region T2, inferior pole. The receptors here all came from a woman aged 55-75 years with primary liver carcinoma and hepatitis B virus infection.

The V gene is TRBV2, the J gene TRBJ2-3; no clear D. The CDR3 totals 12 residues. The germline V gene encodes CDR1 SNHLY and CDR2 FYNNEI. V lost 6 bases to trimming and J lost 4 bases, with 8 bases between them. The CDR3 coding sequence is TGTGCCAGCAGACCGGATGCAGATACGCAGTATTTT. Translating it yields CASRPDADTQYF.

Worth noting for this clonotype: The junction and the germline gene differ at one end; a read error may be behind it. The chain is built from TRBV11-2 and TRBJ2-1; possibly TRBD1 for D (5 bases). The CDR3 spans 17 residues. Germline values: CDR1 SGHAT, CDR2 FQNNGV. CDR3 sequence reads: CARSLGPRQRFYNEQFF. The CDR3 DNA follows: TGTGCCAGGAGCTTAGGACCGAGACAGAGATTCTACAATGAGCAGTTCTTC.

About this clonotype: The junction and the germline gene differ at one end; a read error may be behind it. V and J are TRBV5-5 and TRBJ2-5; D ambiguous. This CDR3 comprises 15 residues. CDR1 is SGHKS, CDR2 YYEKEE, per germline (reference sequence). CDR3 DNA sequence: TGTGCCATCAGCTTTGGATTCATAAACCAAGAGACCCAGTACTTC. It translates to CAISFGFINQETQYF.